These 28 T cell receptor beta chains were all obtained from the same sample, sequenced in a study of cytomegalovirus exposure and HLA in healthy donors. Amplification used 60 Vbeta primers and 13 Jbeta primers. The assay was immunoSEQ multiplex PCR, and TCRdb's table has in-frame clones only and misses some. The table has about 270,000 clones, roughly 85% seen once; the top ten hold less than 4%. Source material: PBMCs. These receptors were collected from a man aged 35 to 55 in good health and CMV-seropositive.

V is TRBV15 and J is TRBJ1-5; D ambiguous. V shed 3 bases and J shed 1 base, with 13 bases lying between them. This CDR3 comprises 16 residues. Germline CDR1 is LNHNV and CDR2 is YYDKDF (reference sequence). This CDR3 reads CATSRDLGGSNQPQHF. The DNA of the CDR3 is TGTGCCACCAGCAGGGACCTGGGAGGCAGCAATCAGCCCCAGCATTTT.

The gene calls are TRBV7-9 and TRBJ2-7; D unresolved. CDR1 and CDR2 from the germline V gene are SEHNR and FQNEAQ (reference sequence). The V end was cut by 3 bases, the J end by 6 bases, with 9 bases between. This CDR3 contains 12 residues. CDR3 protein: CASSFSQSEQYF. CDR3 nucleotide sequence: TGTGCCAGCAGCTTTAGTCAATCCGAGCAGTACTTC.

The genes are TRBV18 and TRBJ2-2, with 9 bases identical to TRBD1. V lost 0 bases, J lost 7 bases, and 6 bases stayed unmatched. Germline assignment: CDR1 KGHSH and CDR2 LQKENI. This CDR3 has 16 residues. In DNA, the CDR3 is TGTGCCAGCTCACCACCGTCTAGACAGGGGGACGGGGAGCTGTTTTTT. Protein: CASSPPSRQGDGELFF.

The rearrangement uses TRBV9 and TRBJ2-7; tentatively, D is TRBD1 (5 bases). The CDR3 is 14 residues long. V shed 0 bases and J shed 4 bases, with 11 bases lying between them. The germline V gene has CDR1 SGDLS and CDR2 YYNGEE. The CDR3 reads CASSVEPGYYEQYF. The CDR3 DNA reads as TGTGCCAGCAGCGTAGAACCAGGGTATTACGAGCAGTACTTC.

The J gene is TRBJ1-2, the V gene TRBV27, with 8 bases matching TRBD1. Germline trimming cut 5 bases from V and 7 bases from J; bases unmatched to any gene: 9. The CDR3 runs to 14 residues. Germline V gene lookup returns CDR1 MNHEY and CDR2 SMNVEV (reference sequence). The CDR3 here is CASSHLQGGVGYTF. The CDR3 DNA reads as TGTGCCAGCAGTCACCTACAGGGGGGGGTTGGCTACACCTTC.

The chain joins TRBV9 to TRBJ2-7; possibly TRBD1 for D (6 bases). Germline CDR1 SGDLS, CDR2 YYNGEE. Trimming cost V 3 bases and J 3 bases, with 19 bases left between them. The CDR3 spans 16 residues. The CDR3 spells CASSAGHQSNVYEQYF. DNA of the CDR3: TGTGCCAGCAGCGCGGGACACCAATCGAATGTCTACGAGCAGTACTTC.

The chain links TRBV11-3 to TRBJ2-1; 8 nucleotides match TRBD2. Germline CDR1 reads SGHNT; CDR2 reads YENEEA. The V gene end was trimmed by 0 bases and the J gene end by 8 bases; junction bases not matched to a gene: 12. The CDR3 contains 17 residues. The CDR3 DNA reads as TGTGCCAGCAGCTTAGACGGAGGCGGCGGGGGGCTCGATGAGCAGTTCTTC. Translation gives CASSLDGGGGGLDEQFF.

The CDR3: CASSQEGLAGGPETQYF. The DNA of the CDR3 is TGCGCCAGCAGCCAAGAGGGACTAGCGGGAGGTCCAGAGACCCAGTACTTC. The chain is built from TRBV4-3 and TRBJ2-5; TRBD2 agrees at 15 bases. The CDR3 runs to 17 residues. Germline V CDR1 and CDR2: LGHNA, YSLEER. V was pared by 0 bases and J by 4 bases, with 3 bases of the junction left unmatched.

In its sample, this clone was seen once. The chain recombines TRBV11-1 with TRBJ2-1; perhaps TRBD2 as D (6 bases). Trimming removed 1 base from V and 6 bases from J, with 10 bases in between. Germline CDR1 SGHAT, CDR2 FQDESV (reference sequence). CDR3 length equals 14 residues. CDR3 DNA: TGTGCCAGCAGCTTAGGAGCGGGTCGCAATGAGCAGTTCTTC. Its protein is CASSLGAGRNEQFF.

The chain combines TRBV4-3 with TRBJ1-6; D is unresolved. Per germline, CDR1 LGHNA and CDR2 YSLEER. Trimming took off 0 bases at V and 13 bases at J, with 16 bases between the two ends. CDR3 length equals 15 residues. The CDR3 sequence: CASSQDHETTSPLHF. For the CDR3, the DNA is TGCGCCAGCAGCCAAGATCATGAGACAACATCTCCCCTCCACTTT.

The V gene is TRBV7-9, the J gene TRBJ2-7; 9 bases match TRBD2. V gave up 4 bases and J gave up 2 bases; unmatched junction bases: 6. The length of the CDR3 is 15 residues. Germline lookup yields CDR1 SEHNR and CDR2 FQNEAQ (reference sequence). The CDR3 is CASSYRLAETYEQYF. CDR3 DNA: TGTGCCAGCAGCTATAGACTAGCGGAGACCTACGAGCAGTACTTC.

This chain's CDR3 is CASSLLTGAEAFF. CDR3 coding DNA: TGTGCCAGCAGTCTGTTAACAGGGGCTGAAGCTTTCTTT. V and J are TRBV28 and TRBJ1-1; 7 nucleotides align to TRBD1. Germline V gene sequence: CDR1 MDHEN, CDR2 SYDVKM. The V and J ends lost 5 bases and 6 bases, in that order; junction bases with no gene match: 6. The CDR3 spans 13 residues.

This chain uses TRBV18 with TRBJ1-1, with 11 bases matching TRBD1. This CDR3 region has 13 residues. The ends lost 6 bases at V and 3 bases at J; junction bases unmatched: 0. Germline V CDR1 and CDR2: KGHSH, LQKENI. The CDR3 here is CASSGQGDTEAFF. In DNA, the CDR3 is TGTGCCAGCTCGGGACAGGGGGACACTGAAGCTTTCTTT.

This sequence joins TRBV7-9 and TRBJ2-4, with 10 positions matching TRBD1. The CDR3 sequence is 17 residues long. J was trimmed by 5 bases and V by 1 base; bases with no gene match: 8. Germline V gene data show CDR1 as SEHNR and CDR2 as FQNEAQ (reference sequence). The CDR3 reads CASSLGDGTGDQNIQYF. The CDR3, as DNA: TGTGCCAGCAGCTTAGGAGATGGGACAGGGGACCAAAACATTCAGTACTTC.

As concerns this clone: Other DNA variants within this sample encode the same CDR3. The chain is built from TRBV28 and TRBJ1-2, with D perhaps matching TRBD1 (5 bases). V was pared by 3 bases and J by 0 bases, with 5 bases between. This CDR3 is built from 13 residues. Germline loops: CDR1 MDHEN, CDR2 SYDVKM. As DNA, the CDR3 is TGTGCCAGCAGTTTGACAGCTAACTATGGCTACACCTTC. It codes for CASSLTANYGYTF.

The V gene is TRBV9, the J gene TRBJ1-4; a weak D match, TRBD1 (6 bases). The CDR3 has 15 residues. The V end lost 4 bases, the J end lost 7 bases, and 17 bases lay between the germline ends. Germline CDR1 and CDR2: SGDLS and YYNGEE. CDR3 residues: CASSPHRAKGEKLFF. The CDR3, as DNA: TGTGCCAGCAGCCCGCACAGGGCGAAGGGTGAAAAACTGTTTTTT.

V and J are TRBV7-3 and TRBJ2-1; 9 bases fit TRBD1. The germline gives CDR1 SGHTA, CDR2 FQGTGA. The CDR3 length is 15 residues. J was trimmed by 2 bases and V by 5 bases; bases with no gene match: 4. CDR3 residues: CASSRGQGAYNEQFF. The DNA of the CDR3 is TGTGCCAGCAGCCGGGGACAGGGTGCCTACAATGAGCAGTTCTTC.

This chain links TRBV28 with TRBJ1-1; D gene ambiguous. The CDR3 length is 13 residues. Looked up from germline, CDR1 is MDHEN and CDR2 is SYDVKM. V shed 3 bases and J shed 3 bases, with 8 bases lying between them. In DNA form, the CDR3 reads TGTGCCAGCAGTTTGAACGGAGACACTGAAGCTTTCTTT. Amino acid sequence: CASSLNGDTEAFF.

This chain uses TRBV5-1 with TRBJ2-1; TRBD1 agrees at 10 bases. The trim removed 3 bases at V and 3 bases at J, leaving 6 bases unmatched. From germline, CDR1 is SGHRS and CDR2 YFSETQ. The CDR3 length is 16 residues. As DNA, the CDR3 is TGCGCCAGCAGCTACAGGACAGGGGGATTCTACAATGAGCAGTTCTTC. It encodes CASSYRTGGFYNEQFF.

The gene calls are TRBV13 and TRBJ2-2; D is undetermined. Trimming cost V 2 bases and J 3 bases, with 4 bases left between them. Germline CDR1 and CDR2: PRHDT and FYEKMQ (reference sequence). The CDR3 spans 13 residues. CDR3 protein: CASSLRYTGELFF. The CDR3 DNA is TGTGCCAGCAGCTTACGGTACACCGGGGAGCTGTTTTTT.

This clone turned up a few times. The CDR3 loop is CASSQDANQGTTEAFF. The CDR3 coding sequence is TGCGCCAGCAGCCAAGATGCGAACCAGGGGACCACTGAAGCTTTCTTT. V usage is TRBV4-3 and J usage is TRBJ1-1; tentative D call: TRBD1 (6 bases). Germline CDR1 LGHNA, CDR2 YSLEER. V was trimmed by 0 bases and J by 4 bases, leaving 15 bases between them. CDR3 length equals 16 residues.

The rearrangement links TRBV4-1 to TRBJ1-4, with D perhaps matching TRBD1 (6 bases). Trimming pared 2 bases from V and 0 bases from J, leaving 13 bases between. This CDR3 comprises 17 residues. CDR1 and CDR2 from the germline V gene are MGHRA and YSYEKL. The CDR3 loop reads CASSQRQGRATNEKLFF. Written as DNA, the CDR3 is TGCGCCAGCAGCCAAAGGCAGGGGCGTGCAACTAATGAAAAACTGTTTTTT.

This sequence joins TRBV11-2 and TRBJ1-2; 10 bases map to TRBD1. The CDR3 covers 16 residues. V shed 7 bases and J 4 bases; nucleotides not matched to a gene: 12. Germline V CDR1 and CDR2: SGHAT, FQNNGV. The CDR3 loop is CASTYLLRDRGYGYTF. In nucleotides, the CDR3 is TGTGCCAGCACCTACCTACTGAGGGACAGGGGCTATGGCTACACCTTC.

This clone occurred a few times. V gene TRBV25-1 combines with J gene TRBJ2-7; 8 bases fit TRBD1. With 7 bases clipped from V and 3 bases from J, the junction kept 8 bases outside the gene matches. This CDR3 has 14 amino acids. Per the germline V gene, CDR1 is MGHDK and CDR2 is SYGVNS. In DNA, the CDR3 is TGTGCCAGCACTACCTCAGGACAGGGCTACGAGCAGTACTTC. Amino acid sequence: CASTTSGQGYEQYF.

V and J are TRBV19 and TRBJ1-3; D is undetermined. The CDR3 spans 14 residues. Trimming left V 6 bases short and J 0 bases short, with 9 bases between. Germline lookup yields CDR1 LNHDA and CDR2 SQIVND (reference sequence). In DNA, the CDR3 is TGTGCCAGTAGCCAAGAAGCCTCTGGAAACACCATATATTTT. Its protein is CASSQEASGNTIYF.

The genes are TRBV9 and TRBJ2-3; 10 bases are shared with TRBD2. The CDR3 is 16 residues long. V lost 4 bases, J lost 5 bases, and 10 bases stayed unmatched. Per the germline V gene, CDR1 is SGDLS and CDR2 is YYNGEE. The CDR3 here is CASSPLLAGGGDTQYF. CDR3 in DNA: TGTGCCAGCAGCCCGCTCTTAGCGGGAGGAGGAGATACGCAGTATTTT.

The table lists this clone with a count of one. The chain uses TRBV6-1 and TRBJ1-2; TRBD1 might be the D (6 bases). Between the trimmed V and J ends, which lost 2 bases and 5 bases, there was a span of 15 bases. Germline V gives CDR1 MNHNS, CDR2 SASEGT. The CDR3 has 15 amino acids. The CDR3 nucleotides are TGTGCCAGCAGTGAAACCGGACAGACCTTTTATGGCTACACCTTC. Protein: CASSETGQTFYGYTF.

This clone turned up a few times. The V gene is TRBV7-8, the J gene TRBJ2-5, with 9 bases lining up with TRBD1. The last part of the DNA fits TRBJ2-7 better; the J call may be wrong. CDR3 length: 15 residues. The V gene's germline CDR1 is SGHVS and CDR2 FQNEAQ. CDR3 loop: CASSSYRDRVGEQYF. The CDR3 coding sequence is TGTGCCAGCAGCTCATACCGGGACAGGGTAGGCGAGCAGTACTTC.